This TCR beta chain was captured by sequencing in a study of blood T cells in healthy people across ages (dated by TCRdb to 2015 to 2017). Describing the broader study: In model experiments, template switching captured about one uniquely barcoded TCR beta cDNA molecule for every two T cells. Age-related changes in TCR beta repertoire diversity were measured in the study by deep sequencing normalized with unique cDNA molecular identifiers. The donors were split into four age groups: young (average around 17 years), middle-aged (about 40), aged (approximately 59) and long-lived (about 82). To avoid experimental bias, donors of different ages were spread randomly across the sequencing lanes. Using the same blood draw, the study looked at two additional independent replicas of 1 million unique cDNA reads for two donors, one aged 18 to 29 and the other aged 80 or older. Results and caveats for the whole study, not just this receptor: Observed TCR beta diversity correlated strongly with the percentage of naive T cells measured by flow cytometry. Because the CMV infection status of the donors was unknown, age-related changes in expanded clonotypes may potentially have been confounded. Compared with the aged group, the long-lived group had more naive CD4+ T cells, fewer expanded clones and increased TCR diversity, suggesting age selection. Observed TCR beta diversity per million T cells fell roughly linearly with age, and a significant reduction was already apparent by age around 40. Total diversity estimates from one million sequenced T cells were considered lower bounds and underestimates. Bulk unsorted PBMC profiling prevented conclusive comparison of naive and antigen-experienced compartments.

In the case of this clonotype: The antigen this receptor binds is unknown. No much larger clone exists at a distance of one base, and base qualities are not known.

Clipping removes 4 bases from V and 3 bases from J, with 3 as the unmatched junction base count. Its CDR3 holds 15 amino acids, cysteine through phenylalanine. Solely the CDR3 DNA is kept, with 45 bases framed from the first base. According to the germline V gene, CDR1 reads LGHNA and CDR2 reads YSLEER. Receptor amplification or capture employed 5' RACE. The sequencer was an Illumina HiSeq 2500. A second 7 to 11 cycle PCR used a sample-barcoded 5' primer and a J-beta primer mix. A unique molecular identifier was introduced onto each TCR beta cDNA molecule by a template-switch 5' adaptor carrying 12 random nucleotides. Each sample yielded at least 3 million CDR3-containing paired-end reads. First-strand cDNA synthesis was performed from all RNA using the Mint cDNA synthesis kit, with priming by a TRBC-specific oligonucleotide. After uracil-DNA glycosylase treatment, a first 18-cycle PCR used universal primers M1SS and BC2_uni_R on all cDNA. Per the original workflow: For normalization, 1 million high-quality reads were randomly selected from each sample, with every read carrying a distinct molecular identifier. Instead of being binned into consensus sequences, reads with shared molecular identifiers were discarded. MiTCR, run with a Q25 quality threshold and the strictest error-elimination algorithm, handled CDR3 identification, clonotype clustering and error correction. A nonparametric unseen species model with Euler transformation was used to estimate a lower bound on total TCR beta diversity. The public reads were run again by TCRdb, first through fastp at Q25 and then through MiXCR, and only productive beta chains were kept. All rows with the same CDR3 protein become a single entry with the most common DNA and genes. The V and J calls here are based on TCRdb, not the publication. The sample has 550,000 to 600,000 distinct CDR3 sequences on record, roughly 48% of them singletons. The ten largest make up around 24% of the sample.

Systemically healthy Caucasian individuals from Russia, about 38 in total and aged roughly 6 to 100 years, were included as donors. Each donor gave about 11 milliliters of peripheral blood, drawn into EDTA-treated Vacutainer tubes. Ficoll-Paque density-gradient centrifugation was used to isolate PBMCs, with at least 6.5 million obtained per sample. Trizol reagent was used to extract total RNA from PBMCs, with at least 5.5 micrograms per sample. For every donor, flow cytometry on a PBMC aliquot measured the percentage of naive CD45RAhigh/CD27high T cells. The specimen sequenced was blood. This clonotype originated in an older man in good health. The rearrangement combines TRBV4-3 with TRBJ2-3; TRBD1 agrees with 11 junctional bases. The sequenced DNA: TGCGCCAGCAGCCGGGGGGACAGGGGGACAGATACGCAGTATTTT. Its product reads: CASSRGDRGTDTQYF.